This TCR beta chain was documented in a study of OX40 agonist ivuxolimab in advanced cancers. The overall study: Prior checkpoint blockade (anti-PD-1, anti-PD-L1 or anti-CTLA-4) was permitted; roughly 40% had it. Study findings and constraints: Expanded clones were, on average, more numerous among CD8+ T cells than CD4+.

Prior autoimmune disease or systemic immunosuppression barred patients. On this clone: Its cognate antigen is unknown.

V shed 0 bases and J shed 3 bases, with 9 bases lying between them. CDR3 length: 14 residues. Germline V gene sequence: CDR1 SGDLS, CDR2 YYNGEE. The assay was immunoSEQ multiplex PCR, and TCRdb's table has in-frame clones only and misses some. The table includes 70,000 to 95,000 clones, 65% to 90% detected once. Sequencing used CD4+ or CD8+ T cells sorted from blood, obtained in a trial of the OX40 agonist ivuxolimab. This sequence originates from an adult with an advanced solid tumor such as melanoma, head and neck, liver or kidney cancer. This chain joins TRBV9 and TRBJ1-2; D not certain. The CDR3 sequence is CASSVDGVDYGYTF. In DNA, the CDR3 is TGTGCCAGCAGCGTAGACGGGGTAGACTATGGCTACACCTTC. Based on the CDR3 plus reference TRBV9 and TRBJ1-2, the full variable domain is DSGVTQTPKHLITATGQRVTLRCSPRSGDLSVYWYQQSLDQGLQFLIQYYNGEERAKGNILERFSAQQFPDLHSELNLSSLELGDSALYFCASSVDGVDYGYTFGSGTRLTVV.